This TCR beta chain was sequenced during a study of blood T cell repertoires in COVID-19 (dated by TCRdb to 2020 to 2022). Regarding the complete study: The collaborator samples originated in the United States, Italy and Spain and spanned the acute and convalescent phases of COVID-19. Deeply sampled blood TCRbeta repertoires from subjects exposed to, actively infected with, or recovered from COVID-19 were included in the dataset. A de-identified subject ID, COVID-19 status, age in years and sex were almost always included in the sample metadata. Where HLA class I and class II types were available, the types were taken from metadata supplied by the sample provider, not from assay-based typing. The samples were drawn from two sources: the first 160 participants of the ongoing ImmuneRACE study, and over 1,000 subjects contributed by 6 global collaborators. The repertoires were released in a freely available public database intended as a resource for research on the immune response to SARS-CoV-2. The material from the prospective study consisted of cDNA or gDNA derived from T cells, B-cell-depleted T cells, or PBMCs.

This clone showed up just a few times. The antigen it recognizes is unknown. No much larger clone is present one base from it, and per-base qualities are unavailable. A distance of 15 bases separates the germline ends of V and J, which lose 11 bases and 1 base respectively. The germline V gene gives CDR1 as SNHLY and CDR2 as FYNNEI. The CDR3 measures 14 amino acids from cysteine to phenylalanine. The sequence is cut down to CDR3 DNA, 42 bases in frame from base 1. The collaborating institutions used their own protocols to collect whole blood in K2EDTA tubes. Collaborator samples were shipped for TCRbeta analysis as frozen whole blood, isolated PBMCs, or DNA extracted from either sample type. TCRbeta CDR3 regions were amplified from genomic DNA by means of the immunoSEQ Assay, a bias-controlled multiplex PCR. As for the original processing: Nucleated cell counts per sample were estimated from amplification of reference gene primers within the assay. Sequence reads were collapsed and filtered to measure the absolute abundance of every unique TCRbeta CDR3 rearrangement. For each sample, productive Simpson clonality was calculated as the square root of Simpson's diversity index across productive rearrangements. TCRdb retrieved this table from immuneACCESS and kept in-frame rearrangements only. Not all clones are present; in checked studies, unresolved V genes account for under half, and no reason is known for the remainder. Clone size and V and J calls were adopted from that table, with D and trimming inferred from the DNA. In all, the sample holds more than 45,000 clones, and about 89% of those were seen once. The ten largest clones take up 6.4% of the sample.

Points the paper makes about the study in general: The amount of clinical and demographic metadata varied by source and participant and was provided uncurated.

This TCR was sampled from a man aged 65 to 79 with active COVID-19. The specimen sequenced was peripheral blood. Here the chain combines TRBV2 and TRBJ1-5; the D gene assignment is ambiguous. The CDR3 reads as follows: CAGSQGLSNQPQHF. The DNA is as follows: TGTGCCGGATCACAAGGACTAAGCAATCAGCCCCAGCATTTT.